This is a list of T cell receptor beta chains from one sample in a study of cytomegalovirus exposure and HLA in healthy donors. Produced via immunoSEQ multiplex PCR; TCRdb's table is partial and in-frame only. The top ten hold about 1.2% of the sample, which has 85,000 to 100,000 clones, around 85% seen once. Sequenced: PBMCs. Receptors originate from a girl aged 2-10 years in good health and CMV-seropositive. The CDR3 runs from the conserved cysteine through the conserved F or W. Fields, in order: V gene, CDR3 protein.

>TRBV10-3
CAIRADRPDYGYTF
>TRBV27
CASSTRQGLANEKLFF
>TRBV18
CASSPSGNTEAFF
>TRBV7-7
CASSLRPRQGDTGELFF
>TRBV28
CASRDSSNQPQHF
>TRBV7-9
CASRNSARTRAYNEQFF
>TRBV19
CATSRGQDPSYEQYF
>TRBV30
CAWSGGDTDTQYF
>TRBV7-9
CASSPLPGTSGRATYEQYF
>TRBV4-3
CASSPESDSPYEQYF
>TRBV11-2
CASSQAGGTHSGANVLTF
>TRBV10-3
CAISATGLGYTF
>TRBV7-9
CASSFTGQGNQPQHF
>TRBV6-6
CASSPDTEAFF
>TRBV19
CASKAGFFTDTQYF
>TRBV15
CATTPSGGKNIQYF
>TRBV30
CAWGGLLQISGNTIYF
>TRBV27
CASSLWRESSYEQYF
>TRBV6-5
CASSYNPGGEQYF
>TRBV28
CASINRGAGEKLFF
>TRBV4-1
CASSQYGQGRFTSQPQHF
>TRBV30
CAWSFRDRLSELFF
>TRBV5-1
CASSLPGGPGNEQFF
>TRBV4-1
CASSQYNRGDQPQHF
>TRBV6-5
CASSKTGDGDTEAFF
>TRBV4-1
CASSQELSGTGDGYTF
>TRBV29-1
CSVELLGNEQFF